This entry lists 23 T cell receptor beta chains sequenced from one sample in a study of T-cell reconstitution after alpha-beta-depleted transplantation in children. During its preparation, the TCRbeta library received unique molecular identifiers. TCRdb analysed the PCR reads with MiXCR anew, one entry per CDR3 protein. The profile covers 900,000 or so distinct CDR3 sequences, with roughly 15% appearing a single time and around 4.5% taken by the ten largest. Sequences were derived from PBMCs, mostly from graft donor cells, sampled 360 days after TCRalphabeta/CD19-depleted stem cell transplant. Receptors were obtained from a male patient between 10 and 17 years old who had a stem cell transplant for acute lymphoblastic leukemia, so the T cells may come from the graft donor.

DNA of the CDR3: TGTGCCAGCAGCCAAACGGCGGGAGGCCTCTACGAGCAGTACTTC. Protein sequence: CASSQTAGGLYEQYF. The chain carries TRBV7-3 and TRBJ2-7, with 8 bases that match TRBD2. Germline values: CDR1 SGHTA, CDR2 FQGTGA. V lost 5 bases to trimming and J lost 3 bases; unmatched junction nucleotides: 9. The CDR3 loop spans 15 amino acids.

CDR3 sequence reads: CASRTLKYPYNEQFF. CDR3 DNA sequence: TGTGCCAGCAGGACCCTGAAGTACCCTTACAATGAGCAGTTCTTC. The chain joins TRBV2 to TRBJ2-1; no firm D call. The germline V and J ends were trimmed by 6 bases and 4 bases, with 16 bases remaining between them. The CDR3 runs to 15 residues. In germline, CDR1 is SNHLY, CDR2 FYNNEI. The full variable domain, in which reference TRBV2 and TRBJ2-1 provide the parts outside the CDR3, is EPEVTQTPSHQVTQMGQEVILRCVPISNHLYFYWYRQILGQKVEFLVSFYNNEISEKSEIFDDQFSVERPDGSNFTLKIRSTKLEDSAMYFCASRTLKYPYNEQFFGPGTRLTVL.

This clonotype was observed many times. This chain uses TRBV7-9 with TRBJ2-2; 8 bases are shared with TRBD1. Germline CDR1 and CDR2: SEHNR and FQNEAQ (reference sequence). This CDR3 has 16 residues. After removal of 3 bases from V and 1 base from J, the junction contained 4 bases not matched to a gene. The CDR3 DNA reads TGTGCCAGCAGCTTGTTAGGGACAGGGAACACCGGGGAGCTGTTTTTT. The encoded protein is CASSLLGTGNTGELFF.

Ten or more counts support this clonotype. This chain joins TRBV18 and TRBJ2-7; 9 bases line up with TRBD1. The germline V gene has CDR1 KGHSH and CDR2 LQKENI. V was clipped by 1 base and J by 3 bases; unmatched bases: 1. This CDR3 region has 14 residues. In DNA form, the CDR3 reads TGTGCCAGCTCACCACAGGGACAGGGCTACGAGCAGTACTTC. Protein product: CASSPQGQGYEQYF.

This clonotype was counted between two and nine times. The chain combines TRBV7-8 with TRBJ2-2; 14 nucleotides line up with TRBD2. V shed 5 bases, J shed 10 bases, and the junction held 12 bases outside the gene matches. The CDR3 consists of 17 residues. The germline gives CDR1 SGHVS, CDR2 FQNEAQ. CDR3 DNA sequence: TGTGCCAGCAGCGAGTTAACGGGACTAGCGGGAGTCGTGGAGCTGTTTTTT. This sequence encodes CASSELTGLAGVVELFF. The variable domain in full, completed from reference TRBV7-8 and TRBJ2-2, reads GAGVSQSPRYKVAKRGQDVALRCDPISGHVSLFWYQQALGQGPEFLTYFQNEAQLDKSGLPSDRFFAERPEGSVSTLKIQRTQQEDSAVYLCASSELTGLAGVVELFFGEGSRLTVL.

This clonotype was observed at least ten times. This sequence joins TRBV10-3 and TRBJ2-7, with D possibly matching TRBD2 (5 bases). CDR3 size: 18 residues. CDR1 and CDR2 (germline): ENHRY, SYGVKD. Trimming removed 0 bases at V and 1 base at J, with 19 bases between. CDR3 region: CAISESRGRSYLSYEQYF. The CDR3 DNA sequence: TGTGCCATCAGTGAGTCCCGGGGTCGTAGTTATCTGTCCTACGAGCAGTACTTC.

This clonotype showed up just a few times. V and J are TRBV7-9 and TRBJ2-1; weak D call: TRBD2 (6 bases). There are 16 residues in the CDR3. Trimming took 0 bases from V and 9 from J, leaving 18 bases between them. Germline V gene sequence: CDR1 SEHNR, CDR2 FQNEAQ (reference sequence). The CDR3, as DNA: TGTGCCAGCAGCTTAGCACTAGCAGGCTTAAGAAGTGAGCAGTTCTTC. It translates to CASSLALAGLRSEQFF.

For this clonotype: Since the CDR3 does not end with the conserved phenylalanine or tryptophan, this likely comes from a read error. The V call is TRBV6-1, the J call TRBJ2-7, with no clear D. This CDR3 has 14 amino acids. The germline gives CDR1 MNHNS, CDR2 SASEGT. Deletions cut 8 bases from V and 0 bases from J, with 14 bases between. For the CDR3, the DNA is TGTGCCAGCCGGCCCGACCTGAGCTCCTACGAGCAGTACTCC. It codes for CASRPDLSSYEQYS.

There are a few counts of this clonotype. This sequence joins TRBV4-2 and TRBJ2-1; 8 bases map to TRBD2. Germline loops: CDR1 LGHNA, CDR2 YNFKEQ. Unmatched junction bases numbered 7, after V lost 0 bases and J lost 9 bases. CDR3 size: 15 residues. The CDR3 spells CASSQDRRSGGEQFF. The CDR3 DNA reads TGTGCCAGCAGCCAAGATCGCCGGAGCGGGGGTGAGCAGTTCTTC.

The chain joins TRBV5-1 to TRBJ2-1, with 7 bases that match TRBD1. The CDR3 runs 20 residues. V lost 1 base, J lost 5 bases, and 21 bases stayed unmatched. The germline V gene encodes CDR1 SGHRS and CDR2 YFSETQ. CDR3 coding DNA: TGCGCCAGCAGCTTGTCCGGACAGGTCACCCTACTACCCTCAAACAATGAGCAGTTCTTC. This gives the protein CASSLSGQVTLLPSNNEQFF.

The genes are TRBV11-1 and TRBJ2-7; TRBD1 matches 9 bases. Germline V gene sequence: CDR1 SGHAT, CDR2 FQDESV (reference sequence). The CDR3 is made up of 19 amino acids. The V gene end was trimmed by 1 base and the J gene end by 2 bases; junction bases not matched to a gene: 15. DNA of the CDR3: TGTGCCAGCAGCTTAGAATTCATCGACCGGGACAGGGAGGCCTACGAGCAGTACTTC. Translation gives CASSLEFIDRDREAYEQYF.

In DNA, the CDR3 is TGTGCCAGCAGCGGGGGACGGTCCGATCACGGAAACACCATATATTTT. Amino acid sequence: CASSGGRSDHGNTIYF. The chain has TRBV7-6 and TRBJ1-3, with D possibly TRBD1 on 5 matching bases. The CDR3 covers 16 residues. Looked up from germline, CDR1 is SGHVS and CDR2 is FNYEAQ. Trimming took 5 bases from V and 4 from J, leaving 18 bases between them.

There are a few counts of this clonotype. CDR3 nucleotides: TGTGCCAGCAGTCAGGACAGGGAGGGAGGCCATAGCAATCAGCCCCAGCATTTT. This sequence encodes CASSQDREGGHSNQPQHF. The chain combines TRBV2 with TRBJ1-5, with 8 bases fitting TRBD1. This CDR3 has 18 amino acids. Germline loops: CDR1 SNHLY, CDR2 FYNNEI. V was pared by 5 bases and J by 0 bases, with 12 bases of the junction left unmatched.

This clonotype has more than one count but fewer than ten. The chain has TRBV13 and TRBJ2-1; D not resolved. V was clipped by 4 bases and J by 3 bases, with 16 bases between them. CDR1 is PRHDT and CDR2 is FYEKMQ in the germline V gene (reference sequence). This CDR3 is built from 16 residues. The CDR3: CASSSPHYEDYNEQFF. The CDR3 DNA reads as TGTGCCAGCAGCTCCCCTCACTACGAGGACTACAATGAGCAGTTCTTC.

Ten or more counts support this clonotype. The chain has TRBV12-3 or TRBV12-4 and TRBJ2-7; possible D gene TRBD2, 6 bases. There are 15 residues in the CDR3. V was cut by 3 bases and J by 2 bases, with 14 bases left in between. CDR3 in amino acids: CASSFQGLRTYEQYF. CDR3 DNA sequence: TGTGCCAGCAGTTTTCAGGGACTCCGGACCTACGAGCAGTACTTC.

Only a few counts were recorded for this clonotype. The CDR3 nucleotides are TGTGCCAGCAGCCACCGGGAGTACAACACCGGGGAGCTGTTTTTT. Its translation is CASSHREYNTGELFF. V usage is TRBV12-3 or TRBV12-4 and J usage is TRBJ2-2, with D possibly matching TRBD2 (6 bases). The CDR3 covers 15 residues. The germline V and J ends were trimmed by 6 bases and 2 bases, with 13 bases remaining between them.

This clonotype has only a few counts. Here the CDR3 DNA reads TGTGCCAGCGGACCACAAGAGACCCAGTACTTC. It yields the protein CASGPQETQYF. The chain uses TRBV27 and TRBJ2-5; D ambiguous. CDR3 length equals 11 residues. Germline CDR1 reads MNHEY; CDR2 reads SMNVEV (reference sequence). Trimming removed 8 bases at V and 2 bases at J, with 6 bases between.

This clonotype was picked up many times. The CDR3 coding sequence is TGTGCCAGCAGCCTGCTCCGGGATTCCTACGAGCAGTACTTC. It specifies CASSLLRDSYEQYF. This chain joins TRBV11-2 and TRBJ2-7; possibly TRBD2 for D (5 bases). Trimming removed 5 bases at V and 1 base at J, with 12 bases between. Germline V CDR1 and CDR2: SGHAT, FQNNGV. CDR3 length: 14 amino acids.

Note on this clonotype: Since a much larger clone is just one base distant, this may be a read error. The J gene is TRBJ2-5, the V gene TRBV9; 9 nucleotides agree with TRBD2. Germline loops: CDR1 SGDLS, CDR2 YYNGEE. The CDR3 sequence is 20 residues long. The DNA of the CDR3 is TGTGCCAGCAGCGTAGCTACGGTGAATAGCGGGAGTCATGTGAGGGAGACCCACTACTTC. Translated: CASSVATVNSGSHVRETHYF.

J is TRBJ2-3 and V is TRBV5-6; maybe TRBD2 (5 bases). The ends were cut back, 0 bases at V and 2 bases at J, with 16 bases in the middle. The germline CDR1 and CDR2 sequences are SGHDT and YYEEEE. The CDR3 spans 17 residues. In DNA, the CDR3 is TGTGCCAGCAGCTTGGCCATAAGCGGAATCACCACAGATACGCAGTATTTT. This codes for CASSLAISGITTDTQYF.

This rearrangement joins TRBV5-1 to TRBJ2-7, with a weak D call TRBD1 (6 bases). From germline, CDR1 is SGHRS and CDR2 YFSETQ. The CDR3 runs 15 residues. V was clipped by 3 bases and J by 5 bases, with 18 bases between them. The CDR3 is CASSSSRGLVDEQYF. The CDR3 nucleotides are TGCGCCAGCAGCTCAAGCAGGGGATTAGTTGACGAGCAGTACTTC. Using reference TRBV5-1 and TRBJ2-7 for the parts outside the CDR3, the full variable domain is KAGVTQTPRYLIKTRGQQVTLSCSPISGHRSVSWYQQTPGQGLQFLFEYFSETQRNKGNFPGRFSGRQFSNSRSEMNVSTLELGDSALYLCASSSSRGLVDEQYFGPGTRLTVT.

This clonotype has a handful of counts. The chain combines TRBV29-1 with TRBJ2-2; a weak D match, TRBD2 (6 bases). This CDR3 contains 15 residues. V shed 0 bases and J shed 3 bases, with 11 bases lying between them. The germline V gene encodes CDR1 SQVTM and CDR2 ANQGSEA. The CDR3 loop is CSVEDRPGDTGELFF. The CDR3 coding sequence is TGCAGCGTTGAAGATCGGCCGGGGGACACCGGGGAGCTGTTTTTT.

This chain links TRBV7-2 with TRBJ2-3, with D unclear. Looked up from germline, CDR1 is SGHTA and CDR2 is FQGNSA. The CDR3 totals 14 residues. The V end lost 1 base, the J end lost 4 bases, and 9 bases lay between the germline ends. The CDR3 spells CASSLGPSPDTQYF. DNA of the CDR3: TGTGCCAGCAGCTTAGGACCCTCGCCAGATACGCAGTATTTT.